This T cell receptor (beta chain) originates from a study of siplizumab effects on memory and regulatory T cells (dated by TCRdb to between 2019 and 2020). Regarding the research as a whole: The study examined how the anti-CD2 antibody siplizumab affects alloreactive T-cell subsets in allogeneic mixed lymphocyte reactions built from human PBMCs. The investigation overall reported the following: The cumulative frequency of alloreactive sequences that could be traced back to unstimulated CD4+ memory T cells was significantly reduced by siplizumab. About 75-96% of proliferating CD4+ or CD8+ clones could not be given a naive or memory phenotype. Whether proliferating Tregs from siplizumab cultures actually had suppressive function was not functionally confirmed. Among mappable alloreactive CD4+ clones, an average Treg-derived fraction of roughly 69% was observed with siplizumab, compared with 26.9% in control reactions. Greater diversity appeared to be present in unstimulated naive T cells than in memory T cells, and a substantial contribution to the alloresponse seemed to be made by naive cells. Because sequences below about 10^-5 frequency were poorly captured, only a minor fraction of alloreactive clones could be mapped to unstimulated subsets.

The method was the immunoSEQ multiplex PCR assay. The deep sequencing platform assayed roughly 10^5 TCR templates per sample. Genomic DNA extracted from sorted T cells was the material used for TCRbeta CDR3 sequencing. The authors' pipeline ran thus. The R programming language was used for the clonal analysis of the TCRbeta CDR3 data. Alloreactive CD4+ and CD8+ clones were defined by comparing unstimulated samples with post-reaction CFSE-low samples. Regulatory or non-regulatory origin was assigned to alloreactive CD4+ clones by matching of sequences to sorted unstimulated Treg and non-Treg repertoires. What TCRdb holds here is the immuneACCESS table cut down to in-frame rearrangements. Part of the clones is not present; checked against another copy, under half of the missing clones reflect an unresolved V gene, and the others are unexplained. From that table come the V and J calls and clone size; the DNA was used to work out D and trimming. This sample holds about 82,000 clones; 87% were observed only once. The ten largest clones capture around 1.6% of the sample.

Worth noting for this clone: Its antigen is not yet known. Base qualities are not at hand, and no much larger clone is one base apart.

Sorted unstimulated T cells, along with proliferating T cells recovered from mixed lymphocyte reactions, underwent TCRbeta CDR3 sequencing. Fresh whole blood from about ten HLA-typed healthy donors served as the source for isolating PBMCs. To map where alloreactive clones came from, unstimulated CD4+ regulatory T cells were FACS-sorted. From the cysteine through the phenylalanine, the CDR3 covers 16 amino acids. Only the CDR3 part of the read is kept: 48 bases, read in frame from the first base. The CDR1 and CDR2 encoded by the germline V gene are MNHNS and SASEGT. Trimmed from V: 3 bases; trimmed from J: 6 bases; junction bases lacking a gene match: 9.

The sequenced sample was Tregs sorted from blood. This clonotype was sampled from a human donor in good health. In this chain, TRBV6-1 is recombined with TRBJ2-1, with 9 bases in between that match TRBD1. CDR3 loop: CASSDPPGQGFNEQFF. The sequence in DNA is TGTGCCAGCAGTGACCCTCCGGGACAGGGTTTCAATGAGCAGTTCTTC.